Below are 18 T cell receptor beta chains sequenced from a single sample in a study of blood T cell repertoires in COVID-19. Here immunoSEQ multiplex PCR was the method, and the copy in TCRdb shows in-frame clones only, minus some. The sample gives 140,000 to 150,000 clones, 70% to 90% of which show up once; around 8% is in the top ten. The source material was peripheral blood. These receptors were obtained from a woman aged 60-75 years with COVID-19, enrolled during active disease.

The rearrangement joins TRBV3-1 (or the pseudogene TRBV3-2) to TRBJ1-1, with 7 positions matching TRBD1. This CDR3 region has 15 residues. V trimming: 4 bases; J trimming: 4 bases; junction bases outside the gene matches: 9. Germline-derived CDR1 and CDR2 are LGHDT and YNNKEL (reference sequence). CDR3 protein: CASSPGQDGSTEAFF. CDR3 in DNA: TGTGCCAGCAGCCCCGGACAGGACGGGAGCACTGAAGCTTTCTTT.

The J gene is TRBJ2-2, the V gene TRBV2; D possibly corresponds to TRBD2 (6 bases). This CDR3 has 14 residues. CDR1 and CDR2 (germline): SNHLY, FYNNEI. The ends were cut back, 6 bases at V and 3 bases at J, with 11 bases in the middle. CDR3 sequence: CASRRDSHTGELFF. Here the CDR3 DNA reads TGTGCCAGCAGACGGGACTCCCACACCGGGGAGCTGTTTTTT.

V and J are TRBV5-1 and TRBJ1-1, with a weak D call TRBD1 (6 bases). The germline CDR1 and CDR2 sequences are SGHRS and YFSETQ. The V end was cut by 0 bases, the J end by 5 bases, with 11 bases between. This CDR3 region has 14 residues. The CDR3 sequence: CASSLEQGKTEAFF. The CDR3 DNA reads as TGCGCCAGCAGCTTGGAACAGGGCAAGACTGAAGCTTTCTTT.

This clone was seen once. This chain connects TRBV30 to TRBJ2-7, with 7 bases lining up with TRBD1. Trimming took 4 bases from V and 0 from J; bases not matched to a gene: 15. In germline, CDR1 is GTSNPN, CDR2 SVGIG (reference sequence). The CDR3 consists of 17 residues. CDR3 residues: CAWIRSAGDSLSYEQYF. In nucleotides, the CDR3 is TGTGCCTGGATCCGAAGCGCCGGGGACAGTCTCTCCTACGAGCAGTACTTC.

The V gene is TRBV10-3, the J gene TRBJ2-7; TRBD2 is a possible D gene (5 bases). The CDR3 contains 12 residues. V lost 0 bases to trimming and J lost 6 bases, with 6 bases between them. The germline gives CDR1 ENHRY, CDR2 SYGVKD. CDR3 bases: TGTGCCATCAGTGAGTCAGAGGGCGAGCAGTACTTC. This encodes CAISESEGEQYF.

This clone was counted only a few times. V usage is TRBV27 and J usage is TRBJ2-7; possibly TRBD1 for D (6 bases). V was pared by 6 bases and J by 1 base, with 13 bases between. The CDR3 runs 14 residues. Germline V gene data show CDR1 as MNHEY and CDR2 as SMNVEV (reference sequence). CDR3 DNA: TGTGCCAGCAGCCTAAATACAGGGTCCTACGAGCAGTACTTC. Translating gives CASSLNTGSYEQYF.

The chain carries TRBV7-2 and TRBJ1-1; a weak D match, TRBD1 (6 bases). Germline V lookup: CDR1 SGHTA, CDR2 FQGNSA. The CDR3 has 15 residues. The V gene lost 6 bases and the J gene lost 0 bases, with 14 bases spanning the gap. This chain's CDR3 is CASRPAGGLNTEAFF. CDR3 in DNA: TGTGCCAGCAGACCTGCCGGGGGGCTGAACACTGAAGCTTTCTTT.

The chain carries TRBV7-2 and TRBJ2-7; 9 bases align to TRBD1. Losses at the gene ends were 1 base for V and 6 bases for J; bases not matched to a gene: 7. In germline, CDR1 is SGHTA, CDR2 FQGNSA. The CDR3 has 15 residues. The CDR3 reads CASSLVSGQGGEQYF. CDR3 bases: TGTGCCAGCAGCTTAGTGTCGGGACAGGGTGGCGAGCAGTACTTC.

The rearrangement links TRBV5-1 to TRBJ2-2; 11 nucleotides line up with TRBD1. The trim removed 4 bases at V and 6 bases at J, leaving 8 bases unmatched. Germline CDR1 SGHRS, CDR2 YFSETQ. This CDR3 contains 16 residues. The CDR3 nucleotides are TGCGCCAGCAGCATCCCTCTGGGACAGGGGGCCGGGGAGCTGTTTTTT. Protein product: CASSIPLGQGAGELFF.

This chain joins TRBV15 and TRBJ2-1, with 9 nucleotides matching TRBD2. The germline V gene has CDR1 LNHNV and CDR2 YYDKDF (reference sequence). The J segment lost 5 bases and the V segment lost 0 bases, leaving 5 bases of the junction unmatched. This CDR3 has 16 amino acids. The CDR3 sequence is CATSRDRAGGNNEQFF. The CDR3 DNA sequence: TGTGCCACCAGCAGAGACCGGGCGGGGGGGAACAATGAGCAGTTCTTC. Complete variable domain (other parts from reference TRBV15 and TRBJ2-1): DAMVIQNPRYQVTQFGKPVTLSCSQTLNHNVMYWYQQKSSQAPKLLFHYYDKDFNNEADTPDNFQSRRPNTSFCFLDIRSPGLGDTAMYLCATSRDRAGGNNEQFFGPGTRLTVL.

This clone was detected a few times. The V gene is TRBV6-1, the J gene TRBJ1-2; unclear D gene. The CDR3 covers 11 residues. From germline, CDR1 is MNHNS and CDR2 SASEGT. The V and J ends lost 1 base and 7 bases respectively, with 4 bases between them. The CDR3 region is CASSEVFGYTF. CDR3 coding DNA: TGTGCCAGCAGTGAAGTCTTTGGCTACACCTTC.

This sequence joins TRBV27 and TRBJ2-7, with D maybe TRBD1 (5 bases). Germline-derived CDR1 and CDR2 are MNHEY and SMNVEV (reference sequence). The CDR3 is 13 amino acids. Trimming shortened V by 5 bases and J by 2 bases, and 10 bases separated the two germline ends. CDR3 residues: CASSRDSPYEQYF. CDR3 DNA sequence: TGTGCCAGCAGTCGCGACAGTCCCTACGAGCAGTACTTC.

The chain's CDR3 is CASSPRGAGGRETQYF. The CDR3 coding sequence is TGTGCCAGTAGTCCCCGTGGAGCGGGGGGGCGTGAGACCCAGTACTTC. This chain joins TRBV19 and TRBJ2-5; TRBD2 matches at 10 bases. Germline-derived CDR1 and CDR2 are LNHDA and SQIVND (reference sequence). The ends lost 5 bases at V and 5 bases at J; junction bases unmatched: 11. The CDR3 is made up of 16 amino acids.

The rearrangement links TRBV7-6 to TRBJ2-7; TRBD1 aligns across 8 bases. Germline V gene lookup returns CDR1 SGHVS and CDR2 FNYEAQ. V gave up 2 bases and J gave up 6 bases; unmatched junction bases: 15. The CDR3 length is 17 residues. The CDR3 DNA follows: TGTGCCAGCAGCTTACTTCGGTACAGGACAGGGAAGGTCGAGCAGTACTTC. Translated: CASSLLRYRTGKVEQYF.

The rearrangement joins TRBV4-3 to TRBJ1-2; 10 bases line up with TRBD1. V shed 1 base, J shed 7 bases, and the junction held 9 bases outside the gene matches. The CDR3 length is 16 residues. Germline CDR1 is LGHNA and CDR2 is YSLEER. CDR3 sequence: CASSQALLGQGFGYTF. The CDR3 nucleotides read TGCGCCAGCAGCCAAGCCCTGCTGGGACAGGGGTTTGGCTACACCTTC.

This chain connects TRBV7-8 to TRBJ2-3; 9 positions match TRBD2. The germline V gene has CDR1 SGHVS and CDR2 FQNEAQ. Unmatched junction bases numbered 8, after V lost 5 bases and J lost 2 bases. This CDR3 spans 16 amino acids. DNA for the CDR3: TGTGCCAGCAGCCCCGGGCAGCGGGGGGTCACAGATACGCAGTATTTT. This gives the protein CASSPGQRGVTDTQYF. Together with reference TRBV7-8 and TRBJ2-3, the CDR3 gives the full variable domain: GAGVSQSPRYKVAKRGQDVALRCDPISGHVSLFWYQQALGQGPEFLTYFQNEAQLDKSGLPSDRFFAERPEGSVSTLKIQRTQQEDSAVYLCASSPGQRGVTDTQYFGPGTRLTVL.

This chain joins TRBV9 and TRBJ1-2, with D possibly TRBD1 on 6 matching bases. The germline CDR1 and CDR2 sequences are SGDLS and YYNGEE. Between the trimmed V and J ends, which lost 1 base and 8 bases, there was a span of 15 bases. The CDR3 is 14 amino acids. The CDR3 spells CASSVSGTPLGYTF. The CDR3 region has the DNA TGTGCCAGCAGCGTATCCGGGACACCTTTGGGCTACACCTTC.

The CDR3 reads CATSRGRGVSNEQFF. In nucleotides, the CDR3 is TGTGCCACCAGCAGAGGGCGGGGGGTAAGCAATGAGCAGTTCTTC. V gene TRBV15 combines with J gene TRBJ2-1, with TRBD2 identical over 8 bases. The CDR3 has 15 residues. The junction had 5 bases not matched to a gene; V was cut back by 1 base and J by 6 bases. Germline-derived CDR1 and CDR2 are LNHNV and YYDKDF (reference sequence).